What follows are 14 T cell receptor beta chains derived from one specimen sequenced in a study of blood T cells in healthy people across ages. Through a sample-barcoded 5' primer and a J-beta primer mix, a second PCR was run for roughly 6 to 11 cycles. In TCRdb, the 5' RACE reads were re-called with MiXCR into one record per CDR3 protein. The sample carries over a million distinct CDR3 sequences, 42% recorded once. The source material was blood. These receptors were collected from a woman between 18 and 29 years old in good health.

This clonotype was seen only a few times. The chain employs TRBV27 and TRBJ1-2; D possibly corresponds to TRBD1 (5 bases). The V gene's germline CDR1 is MNHEY and CDR2 SMNVEV (reference sequence). This CDR3 is built from 14 residues. The V end lost 6 bases, the J end lost 2 bases, and 13 bases lay between the germline ends. The CDR3 region is CASSLGHTNYGYTF. CDR3 DNA: TGTGCCAGCAGCTTAGGACACACCAACTATGGCTACACCTTC.

V usage is TRBV5-1 and J usage is TRBJ2-3, with D perhaps TRBD1 (6 bases). Germline lookup yields CDR1 SGHRS and CDR2 YFSETQ. Trimming took 5 bases from V and 8 from J, leaving 12 bases between them. The CDR3 totals 12 residues. CDR3 nucleotides: TGCGCCAGCAGGCCACAGGGCGGTACGCAGTATTTT. It specifies CASRPQGGTQYF.

Only a few counts were recorded for this clonotype. This rearrangement joins TRBV28 to TRBJ1-4; D not resolved. The V gene's germline CDR1 is MDHEN and CDR2 SYDVKM. The CDR3 contains 12 residues. V shed 5 bases and J shed 14 bases, with 15 bases lying between them. The CDR3 here is CASSPPAGGLFF. DNA for the CDR3: TGTGCCAGCAGTCCTCCGGCGGGAGGGCTGTTTTTT.

The chain recombines TRBV20-1 with TRBJ2-7, with TRBD1 identical over 7 bases. The CDR3 is 11 amino acids. The germline V gene has CDR1 DFQATT and CDR2 SNEGSKA (reference sequence). Germline trimming cut 5 bases from V and 7 bases from J; bases unmatched to any gene: 5. In DNA, the CDR3 is TGCAGTGCTGAGGACAGGCCTGAGCAGTACTTC. It specifies CSAEDRPEQYF.

This clonotype came up a few times. This chain links TRBV12-3 or TRBV12-4 with TRBJ2-5; D is perhaps TRBD1 or TRBD2 (5 bases each). The CDR3 loop spans 15 amino acids. Trimming left V 3 bases short and J 11 bases short, with 22 bases between. DNA of the CDR3: TGTGCCAGCAGTTTCGCCTCCAGGGAGTTGGGTGAGCAGTACTTC. This translates into CASSFASRELGEQYF.

Concerning this clonotype: A much larger clone sits a single nucleotide away, making a read error possible. The CDR3, as DNA: TGTGCCAGCAGCCACGGGGGGGGAACCAATGAGCAGTTCTTC. Protein product: CASSHGGGTNEQFF. The chain uses TRBV3-1 and TRBJ2-1, with 8 bases fitting TRBD2. The CDR3 has 14 residues. CDR1 and CDR2 (germline): LGHDT, YNNKEL (reference sequence). J gave up 6 bases and V 3 bases, and 4 bases lay outside the gene matches.

This clonotype showed up just a few times. The rearrangement links TRBV12-3 or TRBV12-4 to TRBJ2-5; D unresolved. Trimming shortened V by 2 bases and J by 4 bases, and 8 bases separated the two germline ends. The CDR3 extends over 13 amino acids. The CDR3 nucleotides read TGTGCCAGCAGTTTACTCGGTGTAGAGACCCAGTACTTC. It yields the protein CASSLLGVETQYF.

This clonotype was counted ten times or more. This chain links TRBV29-1 with TRBJ2-3, with D perhaps matching TRBD1 or TRBD2 (5 bases each). CDR3 length equals 13 residues. V was pared by 8 bases and J by 2 bases, with 14 bases between. From germline, CDR1 is SQVTM and CDR2 ANQGSEA. The CDR3 DNA is TGCAGCCCCATTTTGGGGGACACAGATACGCAGTATTTT. It codes for CSPILGDTDTQYF.

V and J are TRBV11-2 and TRBJ2-3; 11 nucleotides match TRBD2. This CDR3 is 15 amino acids long. The ends lost 6 bases at V and 7 bases at J; junction bases unmatched: 9. Germline V gives CDR1 SGHAT, CDR2 FQNNGV. The DNA for the CDR3 is TGTGCCAGCAGGGCTAGCGGGGGGCTGGGGAATACGCAGTATTTT. It yields the protein CASRASGGLGNTQYF.

V gene TRBV20-1 combines with J gene TRBJ1-4; 9 nucleotides match TRBD1. V gave up 6 bases and J gave up 6 bases; unmatched junction bases: 5. CDR3 length: 13 amino acids. The germline gives CDR1 DFQATT, CDR2 SNEGSKA (reference sequence). The CDR3 DNA sequence: TGCAGTGCGCTGACAGGGGGAGATGAAAAACTGTTTTTT. It encodes CSALTGGDEKLFF.

The chain employs TRBV12-3 or TRBV12-4 and TRBJ1-4; TRBD1 matches at 11 bases. The V and J ends lost 10 bases and 0 bases, in that order; junction bases with no gene match: 16. CDR3 length equals 19 residues. The CDR3, as DNA: TGTGCCACCACATGGAGGGGGACAGGGGGAATTCCAACTAATGAAAAACTGTTTTTT. Its protein is CATTWRGTGGIPTNEKLFF.

Remarks on this clonotype: A junction boundary mismatches the germline segment, possibly from a read error. The chain recombines TRBV24-1 with TRBJ2-3; D may match TRBD1 or TRBD2 (6 bases each). The CDR3 runs to 15 residues. CDR1 and CDR2 (germline): KGHDR, SFDVKD. The DNA of the CDR3 is TGTGCCACCAGTGCCCCGGGGGCGAGCACAGATACGCGGTATTTT. Its translation: CATSAPGASTDTRYF.

This clonotype was detected a few times. The J gene is TRBJ2-3, the V gene TRBV20-1; 8 nucleotides align to TRBD2. CDR3 size: 15 residues. Germline CDR1 and CDR2: DFQATT and SNEGSKA (reference sequence). V dropped 0 bases and J dropped 5; count of bases not matched to a gene: 7. The chain's CDR3 is CSARDGGTRRDTQYF. CDR3 DNA: TGCAGTGCTAGAGATGGGGGGACTAGAAGAGATACGCAGTATTTT.

DNA for the CDR3: TGTGCCAGCAGCACGGCGGGGGACATCTACGAGCAGTACTTC. Protein sequence: CASSTAGDIYEQYF. The chain is built from TRBV7-9 and TRBJ2-4, with D possibly being TRBD2 (7 bases). The J call is uncertain, as TRBJ2-7 better fits the DNA end. The CDR3 runs 14 residues. CDR1 SEHNR and CDR2 FQNEAQ come from the germline V gene (reference sequence).